What follows are 18 T cell receptor beta chains derived from one specimen sequenced in a study of shared clonotypes between healthy human individuals. Assay: immunoSEQ multiplex PCR; the TCRdb copy retains only in-frame clones and omits some. The table includes over 800,000 clones, nearly 95% detected once. Positive CCR7 selection of CD45RO-negative cells yielded the naive CD8 cells, and terminally differentiated effector memory CD45RA+ cells were excluded. Sequenced input: naive CD8+ T cells sorted from blood. All receptors come from a man aged 25 to 40 in good health.

This chain links TRBV14 with TRBJ1-5; 7 bases match TRBD1. Germline CDR1 is SGHDN and CDR2 is FVKESK. The V and J ends lost 4 bases and 2 bases, in that order; junction bases with no gene match: 8. The CDR3 has 16 amino acids. The CDR3 loop reads CASSRPGGGGNQPQHF. In nucleotides, the CDR3 is TGTGCCAGCAGCCGCCCAGGGGGGGGTGGCAATCAGCCCCAGCATTTT. Supplemented by reference TRBV14 and TRBJ1-5, the full variable domain reads EAGVTQFPSHSVIEKGQTVTLRCDPISGHDNLYWYRRVMGKEIKFLLHFVKESKQDESGMPNNRFLAERTGGTYSTLKVQPAELEDSGVYFCASSRPGGGGNQPQHFGDGTRLSIL.

CDR3 loop: CASSLAFSGESYNEQFF. CDR3 DNA: TGCGCCAGCAGCTTGGCCTTTAGCGGGGAGTCCTACAATGAGCAGTTCTTC. The gene calls are TRBV5-1 and TRBJ2-1; 8 positions match TRBD2. V gave up 0 bases and J gave up 1 base; unmatched junction bases: 6. The V gene's germline CDR1 is SGHRS and CDR2 YFSETQ. The CDR3 consists of 17 residues.

In this sample, this clone turned up a few times. The V call is TRBV4-1, the J call TRBJ2-2; TRBD2 might be the D (5 bases). CDR3 length equals 14 residues. Germline V lookup: CDR1 MGHRA, CDR2 YSYEKL. The V end was cut by 6 bases, the J end by 2 bases, with 10 bases between. The CDR3 is CASRYGSNTGELFF. For the CDR3, the DNA is TGCGCCAGCAGGTATGGGAGCAACACCGGGGAGCTGTTTTTT.

The CDR3 nucleotides are TGTGCCAGTAGTCAGTGGCAGTACAATGAGCAGTTCTTC. It yields the protein CASSQWQYNEQFF. V gene TRBV19 combines with J gene TRBJ2-1; D remains unclear. Germline CDR1 and CDR2: LNHDA and SQIVND (reference sequence). V gave up 5 bases and J gave up 4 bases, with 9 bases separating them. This CDR3 contains 13 residues. Combining the CDR3 with reference TRBV19 and TRBJ2-1 gives the whole variable domain DGGITQSPKYLFRKEGQNVTLSCEQNLNHDAMYWYRQDPGQGLRLIYYSQIVNDFQKGDIAEGYSVSREKKESFPLTVTSAQKNPTAFYLCASSQWQYNEQFFGPGTRLTVL.

This clone was recorded only once. The chain joins TRBV2 to TRBJ2-5; D might be TRBD1 (6 bases). Per the germline V gene, CDR1 is SNHLY and CDR2 is FYNNEI. The V end was cut by 8 bases, the J end by 1 base, with 17 bases between. The CDR3 is 15 amino acids. CDR3 sequence (DNA): TGTGCCAGCTTAAAGGACAGCGCCTTCCAAGAGACCCAGTACTTC. This sequence encodes CASLKDSAFQETQYF.

The genes are TRBV6-5 and TRBJ1-1; D gene ambiguous. The germline V gene encodes CDR1 MNHEY and CDR2 SVGAGI. This CDR3 has 13 amino acids. The V end was cut by 2 bases, the J end by 4 bases, with 8 bases between. The CDR3, as DNA: TGTGCCAGCAGTTACGTAGGGAGCACTGAAGCTTTCTTT. This translates into CASSYVGSTEAFF.

Comments on this clone: One end of the junction does not line up with germline, which may come from a read error. The chain has TRBV7-6 and TRBJ1-2; the D is unclear. The CDR3 sequence is 13 residues long. Germline V gene lookup returns CDR1 SGHVS and CDR2 FNYEAQ. The CDR3 here is CASSLTDWDGYIF. DNA for the CDR3: TGTGCCAGCAGCTTAACCGACTGGGATGGCTACATCTTC. The full variable domain, completed using reference TRBV7-6 and TRBJ1-2, is GAGVSQSPRYKVTKRGQDVALRCDPISGHVSLYWYRQALGQGPEFLTYFNYEAQQDKSGLPNDRFSAERPEGSISTLTIQRTEQRDSAMYRCASSLTDWDGYIFGSGTRLTVV.

This clone has a single count. This sequence joins TRBV2 and TRBJ1-2; TRBD1 aligns across 9 bases. The CDR3 is 14 residues long. V trimming: 6 bases; J trimming: 2 bases; junction bases outside the gene matches: 4. The germline gives CDR1 SNHLY, CDR2 FYNNEI. This CDR3 is CASRDRGSNYGYTF. DNA for the CDR3: TGTGCCAGCAGGGACAGGGGTTCCAACTATGGCTACACCTTC.

The CDR3 coding sequence is TGTGCCACCAGCATAACAGGGTCCCCGAGCGAGCAGTACTTC. Protein product: CATSITGSPSEQYF. The V call is TRBV15, the J call TRBJ2-7; D possibly corresponds to TRBD1 (6 bases). V was clipped by 4 bases and J by 6 bases, with 16 bases between them. Germline CDR1 is LNHNV and CDR2 is YYDKDF (reference sequence). The CDR3 has 14 amino acids.

The chain has TRBV5-1 and TRBJ2-7; D possibly corresponds to TRBD2 (6 bases). Germline-derived CDR1 and CDR2 are SGHRS and YFSETQ. Trimming removed 5 bases at V and 6 bases at J, with 18 bases between. This CDR3 is built from 14 residues. The CDR3 region has the DNA TGCGCCAGCAGGGGTGGGGGAGGATATGGCGAGCAGTACTTC. Protein: CASRGGGGYGEQYF.

The chain is built from TRBV27 and TRBJ2-1; TRBD2 matches at 12 bases. The germline V gene encodes CDR1 MNHEY and CDR2 SMNVEV (reference sequence). Unmatched junction bases numbered 6, after V lost 6 bases and J lost 9 bases. The CDR3 is made up of 14 amino acids. The CDR3 DNA reads TGTGCCAGCAGCTTGACTAGCGGGAGAACTGAGCAGTTCTTC. Protein: CASSLTSGRTEQFF.

This sequence joins TRBV27 and TRBJ2-7; TRBD1 agrees at 7 bases. The CDR3 is 14 residues long. Looked up from germline, CDR1 is MNHEY and CDR2 is SMNVEV (reference sequence). Trimming cost V 3 bases and J 5 bases; bases outside gene matches: 7. The CDR3 is CASSLVRGTHEQYF. The CDR3 DNA reads as TGTGCCAGCAGTTTGGTCAGGGGGACCCACGAGCAGTACTTC.

The chain employs TRBV2 and TRBJ1-1; perhaps TRBD1 as D (6 bases). The CDR3 is made up of 17 amino acids. The V gene lost 0 bases and the J gene lost 2 bases, with 16 bases spanning the gap. Germline loops: CDR1 SNHLY, CDR2 FYNNEI. CDR3 bases: TGTGCCAGCAGTGAAGCCCCCCCGGGACACCGAAACACTGAAGCTTTCTTT. Translated, it gives CASSEAPPGHRNTEAFF.

The chain has TRBV4-1 and TRBJ1-2, with 9 nucleotides matching TRBD1. Germline V lookup: CDR1 MGHRA, CDR2 YSYEKL. Trimming at V came to 4 bases and at J to 3 bases, leaving 18 bases not matched to a gene. The CDR3 covers 19 residues. CDR3 loop: CASSRTKGQGPDGDYGYTF. As DNA, the CDR3 is TGCGCCAGCAGCCGCACGAAAGGACAGGGGCCCGATGGGGACTATGGCTACACCTTC.

V and J are TRBV14 and TRBJ2-3; possibly TRBD2 for D (6 bases). This CDR3 is 19 amino acids long. V lost 10 bases and J lost 2, with 31 bases in between. CDR1 and CDR2 from the germline V gene are SGHDN and FVKESK. As DNA, the CDR3 is TGTGCCATGATACCTCTAGGTTCCCAAACCCTAGCGTACACAGATACGCAGTATTTT. Translation: CAMIPLGSQTLAYTDTQYF. Full variable domain (remainder filled in from reference TRBV14 and TRBJ2-3): EAGVTQFPSHSVIEKGQTVTLRCDPISGHDNLYWYRRVMGKEIKFLLHFVKESKQDESGMPNNRFLAERTGGTYSTLKVQPAELEDSGVYFCAMIPLGSQTLAYTDTQYFGPGTRLTVL.

V is TRBV5-1 and J is TRBJ2-3; D is possibly TRBD2 (5 bases). Trimming cost V 2 bases and J 0 bases, with 16 bases left between them. In germline, CDR1 is SGHRS, CDR2 YFSETQ. This CDR3 is built from 17 residues. The CDR3 nucleotides read TGCGCCAGCAGCTTTAGGACGGGGTTGACTAGCACAGATACGCAGTATTTT. It specifies CASSFRTGLTSTDTQYF.

The chain uses TRBV19 and TRBJ2-3, with 8 bases matching TRBD2. The V segment lost 6 bases and the J segment 5 bases; nucleotides outside the gene matches: 4. The CDR3 totals 13 residues. Per the germline V gene, CDR1 is LNHDA and CDR2 is SQIVND (reference sequence). This CDR3 is CASRAAGEDTQYF. The CDR3, as DNA: TGTGCCAGTAGGGCAGCGGGAGAAGATACGCAGTATTTT.

The rearrangement links TRBV28 to TRBJ2-3; D possibly matches TRBD1 or TRBD2 (5 bases each). The V and J ends lost 1 base and 1 base respectively, with 15 bases between them. The CDR3 contains 17 residues. CDR1 is MDHEN and CDR2 is SYDVKM in the germline V gene. CDR3 region: CASSLSLGERGTDTQYF. CDR3 nucleotides: TGTGCCAGCAGTTTATCCTTGGGGGAGCGAGGCACAGATACGCAGTATTTT.